Listed below are T cell receptor beta chains from one sample, sequenced in a study of blood T cell repertoires in COVID-19. Data came from immunoSEQ multiplex PCR; TCRdb stores just in-frame clones and leaves some out. The sample includes roughly 250,000 clones, about 88% of them seen just once. Sample: peripheral blood. The receptors shown here come from a man in his sixties who had recovered from COVID-19. Each CDR3 is given with its conserved first and last residue. Fields, in order: J gene, clone size, CDR3 length, V gene, D gene, CDR3 protein, CDR3 DNA. A D gene is named only where the DNA matches it firmly. A row's size may be missing; if present it is once, few, many or a size class.

J: TRBJ1-4
size: .
length: 15
V: TRBV20-1
D: TRBD1
CDR3: CSASGDRESNEKLFF
DNA: TGCAGTGCTAGTGGGGACAGGGAAAGTAATGAAAAACTGTTTTTT

J: TRBJ1-5
size: .
length: 17
V: TRBV19
D: TRBD1
CDR3: CASSIGSAGGSNQPQHF
DNA: TGTGCCAGTAGTATAGGTTCGGCAGGGGGGAGCAATCAGCCCCAGCATTTT

J: TRBJ1-6
size: .
length: 18
V: TRBV5-1
D: TRBD1
CDR3: CASSLGTAFSSYNSPLHF
DNA: TGCGCCAGCAGCTTAGGGACAGCATTCAGCTCCTATAATTCACCCCTCCACTTT

J: TRBJ1-1
size: once
length: 13
V: TRBV10-2
D: .
CDR3: CASSEIRVGEAFF
DNA: TGCGCCAGCAGTGAAATTCGGGTCGGGGAAGCTTTCTTT

J: TRBJ1-1
size: .
length: 14
V: TRBV9
D: .
CDR3: CASSVSSLNTEAFF
DNA: TGTGCCAGCAGCGTTAGTTCGTTGAACACTGAAGCTTTCTTT

J: TRBJ2-7
size: .
length: 14
V: TRBV2
D: TRBD1
CDR3: CASNGDRGWYEQYF
DNA: TGTGCCAGCAACGGAGACAGGGGATGGTACGAGCAGTACTTC

J: TRBJ2-7
size: .
length: 13
V: TRBV19
D: .
CDR3: CASSREGSYEQYF
DNA: TGTGCCAGTTCTCGAGAGGGCTCCTACGAGCAGTACTTC

J: TRBJ1-2
size: .
length: 13
V: TRBV10-1
D: .
CDR3: CASRHDSFYGYTF
DNA: TGCGCCAGCAGGCACGACAGTTTCTATGGCTACACCTTC

J: TRBJ1-2
size: .
length: 14
V: TRBV4-1
D: TRBD1
CDR3: CASSEQGIGYGYTF
DNA: TGCGCCAGCAGCGAACAGGGGATAGGCTATGGCTACACCTTC

J: TRBJ2-7
size: .
length: 15
V: TRBV3-1/TRBV3-2
D: TRBD1
CDR3: CASSQSRGLAYEQYF
DNA: TGTGCCAGCAGCCAATCAAGGGGGCTCGCCTACGAGCAGTACTTC

J: TRBJ2-7
size: .
length: 15
V: TRBV5-4
D: TRBD1
CDR3: CASRSGTGISYEQYF
DNA: TGTGCCAGCAGGTCCGGGACAGGGATTTCCTACGAGCAGTACTTC

J: TRBJ1-3
size: once
length: 16
V: TRBV14
D: .
CDR3: CASSPRERANGNTIYF
DNA: TGTGCCAGCAGCCCCAGGGAAAGAGCTAATGGAAACACCATATATTTT

J: TRBJ1-2
size: .
length: 17
V: TRBV19
D: .
CDR3: CASIPTGLYRISYGYTF
DNA: TGTGCCAGTATCCCGACAGGACTTTATCGCATTTCCTATGGCTACACCTTC

J: TRBJ2-2
size: .
length: 17
V: TRBV7-8
D: .
CDR3: CASSLVIGSRGTGELFF
DNA: TGTGCCAGCAGCTTAGTCATTGGCAGCCGGGGCACCGGGGAGCTGTTTTTT

J: TRBJ2-7
size: .
length: 14
V: TRBV25-1
D: .
CDR3: CASSEVGGTYEQYF
DNA: TGTGCCAGCAGTGAAGTCGGAGGGACCTACGAGCAGTACTTC

J: TRBJ1-6
size: .
length: 18
V: TRBV4-1
D: .
CDR3: CASSQGTDLRGYNSPLHF
DNA: TGCGCCAGCAGCCAAGGGACAGATCTACGTGGCTATAATTCACCCCTCCACTTT

J: TRBJ1-2
size: .
length: 15
V: TRBV6-5
D: TRBD1
CDR3: CASSPLGTGGEGYTF
DNA: TGTGCCAGCAGTCCCCTAGGGACAGGGGGGGAAGGCTACACCTTC

J: TRBJ1-6
size: .
length: 16
V: TRBV18
D: TRBD1
CDR3: CASSPTTGGDNSPLHF
DNA: TGTGCCAGCTCACCAACAACAGGGGGCGATAATTCACCCCTCCACTTT

J: TRBJ1-2
size: .
length: 14
V: TRBV9
D: .
CDR3: CASSDLEGFVGYTF
DNA: TGTGCCAGCAGCGACTTGGAGGGGTTCGTTGGCTACACCTTC

J: TRBJ1-5
size: .
length: 16
V: TRBV18
D: TRBD1
CDR3: CASSPPTGGPNQPQHF
DNA: TGTGCCAGCTCCCCCCCCACAGGGGGCCCAAATCAGCCCCAGCATTTT

J: TRBJ2-5
size: .
length: 15
V: TRBV19
D: TRBD1
CDR3: CASSIGGQGQETQYF
DNA: TGTGCCAGTAGTATAGGGGGACAGGGTCAAGAGACCCAGTACTTC

J: TRBJ1-5
size: .
length: 15
V: TRBV7-9
D: TRBD1
CDR3: CATLAPGTENQPQHF
DNA: TGTGCCACCCTCGCCCCTGGGACAGAGAATCAGCCCCAGCATTTT

J: TRBJ1-4
size: .
length: 14
V: TRBV9
D: TRBD1
CDR3: CASSTGGPNEKLFF
DNA: TGTGCCAGCAGCACAGGGGGCCCTAATGAAAAACTGTTTTTT

J: TRBJ1-1
size: .
length: 14
V: TRBV11-2
D: .
CDR3: CASSSAGRDTEAFF
DNA: TGTGCCAGCAGCTCCGCCGGGCGGGACACTGAAGCTTTCTTT

J: TRBJ1-2
size: .
length: 16
V: TRBV7-2
D: TRBD1
CDR3: CASSYTDSRGNYGYTF
DNA: TGTGCCAGCAGCTATACGGACTCCAGGGGGAACTATGGCTACACCTTC

J: TRBJ2-1
size: .
length: 15
V: TRBV10-3
D: .
CDR3: CAISGLGAGYNEQFF
DNA: TGTGCCATCAGTGGTCTAGGGGCCGGCTACAATGAGCAGTTCTTC

J: TRBJ2-7
size: .
length: 14
V: TRBV7-9
D: .
CDR3: CASSLGQSSYEQYF
DNA: TGTGCCAGCAGCTTAGGACAGAGCTCCTACGAGCAGTACTTC

J: TRBJ2-3
size: .
length: 14
V: TRBV2
D: .
CDR3: CASSDDRGWATQYF
DNA: TGTGCCAGCAGTGATGATAGGGGATGGGCTACGCAGTATTTT

J: TRBJ1-2
size: .
length: 13
V: TRBV2
D: .
CDR3: CASSAKGGYGYTF
DNA: TGTGCCAGCAGCGCTAAAGGGGGCTATGGCTACACCTTC

J: TRBJ2-7
size: .
length: 14
V: TRBV5-6
D: .
CDR3: CASSFVASSYEQYF
DNA: TGTGCCAGCAGCTTCGTCGCCAGCTCCTACGAGCAGTACTTC

J: TRBJ2-1
size: .
length: 15
V: TRBV6-5
D: TRBD2
CDR3: CASASGGRVFNEQFF
DNA: TGTGCCAGCGCTAGCGGGGGGCGGGTTTTTAATGAGCAGTTCTTC

J: TRBJ2-2
size: .
length: 13
V: TRBV7-3
D: .
CDR3: CASSSQGAGELFF
DNA: TGTGCCAGCAGTTCACAGGGTGCCGGGGAGCTGTTTTTT

J: TRBJ2-2
size: .
length: 13
V: TRBV7-2
D: .
CDR3: CASSFRNTGELFF
DNA: TGTGCCAGCAGCTTCAGGAACACCGGGGAGCTGTTTTTT

J: TRBJ1-1
size: .
length: 13
V: TRBV6-6
D: .
CDR3: CASIPRGNTEAFF
DNA: TGTGCCAGCATCCCCCGGGGAAACACTGAAGCTTTCTTT

J: TRBJ1-4
size: .
length: 14
V: TRBV6-5
D: TRBD1
CDR3: CACSKETGSEKLFF
DNA: TGTGCCTGCAGCAAGGAGACAGGGAGTGAAAAACTGTTTTTT

J: TRBJ2-7
size: .
length: 15
V: TRBV4-1
D: TRBD2
CDR3: CASSQAGLAGVEQYF
DNA: TGCGCCAGCAGCCAAGCGGGACTAGCGGGGGTCGAGCAGTACTTC

J: TRBJ2-7
size: .
length: 13
V: TRBV6-6
D: TRBD1
CDR3: CASSYTGVEEQYF
DNA: TGTGCCAGCAGTTACACAGGGGTTGAGGAGCAGTACTTC

J: TRBJ2-3
size: .
length: 16
V: TRBV5-4
D: .
CDR3: CASSFPGISPTDTQYF
DNA: TGTGCCAGCAGCTTTCCCGGGATTTCCCCCACAGATACGCAGTATTTT

J: TRBJ1-6
size: .
length: 15
V: TRBV19
D: TRBD1
CDR3: CASSGFGTANSPLHF
DNA: TGTGCCAGTAGTGGATTCGGGACAGCTAATTCACCCCTCCACTTT

J: TRBJ2-1
size: .
length: 15
V: TRBV9
D: .
CDR3: CASSVGRLGNNEQFF
DNA: TGTGCCAGCAGCGTAGGGAGACTCGGAAACAATGAGCAGTTCTTC

J: TRBJ2-7
size: .
length: 13
V: TRBV12-3/TRBV12-4
D: TRBD1
CDR3: CASSTRGLGEQYF
DNA: TGTGCCAGCAGTACCAGGGGGCTGGGGGAGCAGTACTTC

J: TRBJ1-1
size: .
length: 15
V: TRBV10-1
D: TRBD1
CDR3: CASSPRQGGNTEAFF
DNA: TGCGCCAGCAGCCCCCGACAGGGGGGGAACACTGAAGCTTTCTTT

J: TRBJ1-1
size: .
length: 15
V: TRBV5-6
D: .
CDR3: CASSYVTRGNTEAFF
DNA: TGTGCCAGCAGCTATGTGACCCGCGGGAACACTGAAGCTTTCTTT

J: TRBJ2-1
size: .
length: 18
V: TRBV6-6
D: TRBD2
CDR3: CASSRGLAGLSDYNEQFF
DNA: TGTGCCAGCAGTCGAGGACTAGCGGGACTGTCTGACTACAATGAGCAGTTCTTC

J: TRBJ2-7
size: .
length: 13
V: TRBV7-2
D: .
CDR3: CASSRTENTTPRF
DNA: TGTGCCAGCAGCCGGACTGAAAACACGACCCCCCGCTTC

J: TRBJ1-4
size: .
length: 15
V: TRBV4-2
D: TRBD1
CDR3: CASSQDVTGVEKLFF
DNA: TGTGCCAGCAGCCAAGATGTGACAGGGGTTGAAAAACTGTTTTTT

J: TRBJ1-3
size: .
length: 15
V: TRBV11-2
D: .
CDR3: CASSLGQADANTIYF
DNA: TGTGCCAGCAGCTTAGGGCAGGCCGACGCGAACACCATATATTTT

J: TRBJ1-2
size: once
length: 15
V: TRBV15
D: TRBD1
CDR3: CATSRDLWDRHGYTF
DNA: TGTGCCACCAGCAGAGATCTATGGGACAGACATGGCTACACCTTC

J: TRBJ2-7
size: .
length: 11
V: TRBV20-1
D: .
CDR3: CSAKDTYEQYF
DNA: TGCAGTGCTAAGGACACCTACGAGCAGTACTTC

J: TRBJ1-1
size: few
length: 16
V: TRBV19
D: TRBD1
CDR3: CASSIGAGTVRTEAFF
DNA: TGTGCCAGTAGTATAGGGGCCGGGACAGTTCGGACTGAAGCTTTCTTT

J: TRBJ1-6
size: .
length: 15
V: TRBV6-5
D: .
CDR3: CASTHGVGNNSPLHF
DNA: TGTGCCAGCACCCACGGGGTGGGGAATAATTCACCCCTCCACTTT

J: TRBJ2-3
size: .
length: 16
V: TRBV19
D: TRBD1
CDR3: CASSVYRDRPTDTQYF
DNA: TGTGCCAGTAGTGTTTACCGGGACAGACCCACAGATACGCAGTATTTT

J: TRBJ2-3
size: .
length: 20
V: TRBV4-1
D: TRBD2
CDR3: CASSQDRELAGGDSTDTQYF
DNA: TGCGCCAGCAGCCAAGATCGGGAACTAGCGGGGGGGGATAGCACAGATACGCAGTATTTT

J: TRBJ1-2
size: .
length: 12
V: TRBV6-1
D: .
CDR3: CASSELRDGYTF
DNA: TGTGCCAGCAGTGAACTGAGGGATGGCTACACCTTC